The TCR beta chain described here comes from a study of blood T cell repertoires in COVID-19. The data were produced by immunoSEQ multiplex PCR, yet TCRdb's version contains in-frame clones alone and is incomplete. The table records around 62,000 clones, 80% to 90% of them present only once. This clone has a single count. The sequence was obtained from a man in his 60s with acute or convalescent COVID-19. Sequenced material: peripheral blood.

Here the CDR3 reads CAWSETGGIPEAFF. The CDR3 region has the DNA TGTGCCTGGAGTGAGACAGGGGGGATTCCTGAAGCTTTCTTT. The V call is TRBV30, the J call TRBJ1-1; 9 bases are shared with TRBD1. Germline-derived CDR1 and CDR2 are GTSNPN and SVGIG (reference sequence). Trimming took 1 base from V and 6 from J; bases not matched to a gene: 6. The CDR3 runs to 14 residues.